This T cell receptor beta chain comes out of a study of human T cells and chemical hapten exposure (dated by TCRdb to the early 2020s). For the study in its entirety: For sensitization, 2% DPC in acetone was applied to an approximately 2 cm by approximately 2 cm area of upper inner arm skin. Patients additionally received weekly therapeutic DPC doses to the scalp throughout the roughly 25-week study period. Patch testing was performed on the upper back with Finn chambers containing 0.01% DPC, and the patch tests were scored after 6 days according to International Contact Dermatitis Research Group standards. The mostly female patient cohort included alopecia areata with under or over 50% scalp involvement, alopecia totalis and alopecia universalis. Libraries were combined into a pool for sequencing, and differences in TCR yield between samples came mainly from small differences in library volumes within the pool. Peripheral blood TCR repertoire changes were tracked in vivo in alopecia patients during primary and secondary sensitization to the hapten diphenylcyclopropenone (DPC). Blood was sampled from patients pre-sensitization (week 0) and at 2, 6 and about 24 weeks after DPC sensitization. Twenty-nine alopecia patients provided blood for TCR sequencing at one to four time points (pre-sensitization, 2, 6 and 24 weeks). Broader findings and caveats from the paper: Because every patient had alopecia, a presumed autoimmune disease, the patients' immune response might differ from that of healthy individuals. Patch test score correlated positively with the number of PT1 expanded TCRs, reaching significance at thresholds 8, 16 and 32 but not at 4. The number of TCRs above 1 in 1000 frequency did not change with DPC sensitization; there was no evidence of global repertoire structure alterations. Repeated subsampling changed both the strength of the expansion versus patch-test correlation and the threshold at which that correlation became significant. Significantly more large CDR3 similarity clusters were formed by expanded TCRs than by pre-sensitization or healthy control sets, consistent with antigen-driven responses.

The sample's time point, from its label and the paper: patch test 3, about 24 weeks after DPC sensitization. This specimen's treatment or condition label, interpreted: therapeutic diphenylcyclopropenone sensitization with weekly scalp DPC. At every patch-test visit, the blood draw took place before the patch test was put on. Eligible patients were aged 18 to 70, diagnosed with alopecia, deemed suitable for DPC therapy, and excluded if pregnant. Total RNA was isolated from unfractionated whole blood collected in Tempus Blood RNA tubes. In its sample, this clonotype was seen a few times. No antigen is known for it. No qualities accompany the bases; no much larger clone lies one base away. Library construction relied on RACE. Sequencing instrument: NextSeq 500. During library preparation, unique molecular identifiers were attached to individual cDNA molecules so that TCRs could be counted in a quantitative, reproducible way. For every blood RNA sample, sequencing covered both the TCR alpha and TCR beta chains. The authors' pipeline ran thus. A median of around 96,000 TCRs per sample was observed, with a range of about 20,000 to 690,600. V, J and CDR3 annotation of the TCR reads was carried out using the Decombinator software suite. To make PS versus PT1 abundance plots, every sample was subsampled to the same number of TCRs (28,000). Expanded TCRs were defined as absent before sensitization and observed at least eight times at the 2-week time point. TCRdb ran its own pipeline on the public reads, namely fastp trimming at Q25 and MiXCR clone calling, and kept in-frame beta chains. Each entry is one CDR3 protein sequence, shown with its most common DNA and genes. The V and J calls reflect TCRdb's pipeline rather than the authors' work. The sample table contains roughly 97,000 distinct CDR3 sequences; only one count was recorded for roughly a quarter of them. 10% to 13% of the sample goes to the ten largest clones.

CDR3 length: 15 amino acids, cysteine to phenylalanine. The retained sequence is limited to the CDR3, 45 bases, with the frame set at the first base. V is shortened by 1 base, J by 2 bases, and the region joining them spans 12 bases. CDR1 and CDR2, looked up from the germline V gene, are SNHLY and FYNNEI. This sequence was found in a man aged 35 to 55 with alopecia areata. Some clones in this sample may be carry-over from other donors' samples. Here the chain combines TRBV2 and TRBJ2-7; the D gene cannot be resolved reliably. Sequenced here: whole blood, sampled in connection with sensitization to the hapten diphenylcyclopropenone (DPC). The bases read TGTGCCAGCAGTGAAGAGAAGGGTCCTACCTACGAGCAGTACTTC. Protein translation: CASSEEKGPTYEQYF.